This TCR beta chain emerged from a study of T cell changes during pregnancy in multiple sclerosis. Only in-frame clones appear in the TCRdb table, and some are missing; sequencing was by immunoSEQ multiplex PCR. The table shows approximately 89,000 clones, with approximately 94% occurring only once. In germline, CDR1 is LNHDA, CDR2 SQIVND (reference sequence). The length of the CDR3 is 13 residues. Trimming took off 10 bases at V and 7 bases at J, with 20 bases between the two ends. The rearrangement uses TRBV19 and TRBJ2-7, with TRBD1 as a possible D gene (5 bases). This clonotype was obtained from a female donor with multiple sclerosis, enrolled in a pregnancy study. Sample: peripheral blood, taken in the third trimester of pregnancy. Here the CDR3 reads CATSPTAFGEQYF. For the CDR3, the DNA is TGTGCCACCTCTCCGACAGCATTCGGTGAGCAGTACTTC.